A single sample gave rise to the 27 T cell receptor beta chains below, sequenced in a study of shared clonotypes between healthy human individuals. TCRdb keeps only in-frame clones here, not all; method: immunoSEQ multiplex PCR. The sample shows roughly 2,300,000 clones, approximately 90% of them seen only once. The sequenced sample was naive CD4+ T cells from PBMCs. Subset in this sample: CD45RA+ positively selected. These receptors all stem from a man between 18 and 35 years old in good health. Some clones in this sample may be carry-over from other donors' samples.

This clone appeared once. The rearrangement uses TRBV5-1 and TRBJ2-3; D ambiguous. The CDR3 runs 15 residues. The germline V gene encodes CDR1 SGHRS and CDR2 YFSETQ. V lost 6 bases and J 2 bases, leaving 16 bases between the germline ends. The CDR3 nucleotides read TGCGCCAGCACAAAAATCCTCCCCCACACAGATACGCAGTATTTT. It yields the protein CASTKILPHTDTQYF.

This clone has just one count. The same CDR3 also results from other DNA sequences found in this sample. The chain recombines TRBV19 with TRBJ1-2; D ambiguous. Trimming removed 9 bases from V and 2 bases from J, with 7 bases in between. Germline CDR1 LNHDA, CDR2 SQIVND (reference sequence). CDR3 length: 11 amino acids. CDR3 residues: CASSRNYGYTF. The CDR3 DNA is TGTGCCAGCTCTCGCAACTATGGCTACACCTTC.

The chain joins TRBV6-5 to TRBJ2-7; tentatively, D is TRBD2 (6 bases). Between the trimmed V and J ends, which lost 3 bases and 13 bases, there was a span of 16 bases. This CDR3 has 12 amino acids. Looked up from germline, CDR1 is MNHEY and CDR2 is SVGAGI. The CDR3, as DNA: TGTGCCAGCAGTTATCGGGGACTCCTAAGTTACTTC. Residues: CASSYRGLLSYF.

The sample holds one count of this clone. V and J are TRBV5-1 and TRBJ2-1; D call uncertain. CDR3 length: 12 amino acids. V was cut by 5 bases and J by 6 bases, with 9 bases left in between. Germline CDR1 reads SGHRS; CDR2 reads YFSETQ. CDR3 loop: CASRGQSNEQFF. The CDR3 DNA follows: TGCGCCAGCAGAGGGCAGAGCAATGAGCAGTTCTTC.

The genes are TRBV15 and TRBJ1-3; 7 nucleotides align to TRBD1. After removal of 0 bases from V and 0 bases from J, the junction contained 5 bases not matched to a gene. Germline-derived CDR1 and CDR2 are LNHNV and YYDKDF (reference sequence). The CDR3 spans 17 residues. CDR3 sequence: CATSRDRTGLSGNTIYF. CDR3 coding DNA: TGTGCCACCAGCAGAGATCGGACAGGCCTCTCTGGAAACACCATATATTTT.

This clone was observed a single time. The chain recombines TRBV18 with TRBJ2-7; 8 bases are a match to TRBD2. Germline assignment: CDR1 KGHSH and CDR2 LQKENI. CDR3 length equals 13 residues. V gave up 6 bases and J gave up 6 bases; unmatched junction bases: 7. The CDR3 reads CASSLSGISEQYF. For the CDR3, the DNA is TGTGCCAGCTCCCTTAGCGGGATCAGCGAGCAGTACTTC.

This clone was recorded only once. The V and J genes are TRBV7-2 and TRBJ2-3; maybe TRBD1 (7 bases). V gave up 5 bases and J gave up 5 bases, with 14 bases separating them. The CDR3 extends over 14 amino acids. Germline assignment: CDR1 SGHTA and CDR2 FQGNSA. CDR3 residues: CASSPGGTGDTQYF. CDR3 nucleotides: TGTGCCAGCAGCCCAGGGGGGACGGGAGATACGCAGTATTTT.

The rearrangement links TRBV19 to TRBJ1-5; a weak D match, TRBD1 (6 bases). This CDR3 region has 15 residues. Germline V gene lookup returns CDR1 LNHDA and CDR2 SQIVND (reference sequence). Trimming stripped 3 bases from V and 3 bases from J, with 12 bases between. In DNA form, the CDR3 reads TGTGCCAGTAGTATTATGAGGACAGTCAATCAGCCCCAGCATTTT. This sequence encodes CASSIMRTVNQPQHF.

The chain has TRBV7-3 and TRBJ2-7, with TRBD2 matching over 10 bases. With V trimmed by 5 bases and J by 5 bases, 6 bases remained unmatched. Germline CDR1 and CDR2: SGHTA and FQGTGA. CDR3 length: 14 amino acids. The CDR3 nucleotides read TGTGCCAGCAGCCTAGCTAGCGGGAGCCACGAGCAGTACTTC. This encodes CASSLASGSHEQYF.

This chain links TRBV9 with TRBJ2-4; D could derive from TRBD1 or TRBD2 (5 bases each). This CDR3 has 17 residues. Germline V gives CDR1 SGDLS, CDR2 YYNGEE. The V and J ends lost 2 bases and 2 bases respectively, with 17 bases between them. CDR3 protein: CASSVRGFSDSKNIQYF. The CDR3 DNA reads TGTGCCAGCAGCGTGAGGGGATTTTCCGATTCCAAAAACATTCAGTACTTC.

The V gene is TRBV10-1, the J gene TRBJ2-1; the D gene is possibly TRBD2 (5 bases). CDR3 size: 16 residues. V was cut by 0 bases and J by 5 bases, with 14 bases left in between. The V gene's germline CDR1 is WNHNN and CDR2 SYGVQD (reference sequence). CDR3 nucleotide sequence: TGCGCCAGCAGTGAGTCGAGCTCTAGCCCCCACAATGAGCAGTTCTTC. It yields the protein CASSESSSSPHNEQFF.

The CDR3 is CASSGTGGSFSNQPQHF. CDR3 DNA: TGTGCCAGCAGCGGGACAGGGGGCTCTTTTAGCAATCAGCCCCAGCATTTT. The chain couples TRBV2 to TRBJ1-5; 12 nucleotides line up with TRBD1. Per the germline V gene, CDR1 is SNHLY and CDR2 is FYNNEI. V dropped 6 bases and J dropped 0; count of bases not matched to a gene: 6. This CDR3 contains 17 residues.

The rearrangement joins TRBV28 to TRBJ2-7; D uncertain. Trimming removed 2 bases at V and 3 bases at J, with 14 bases between. This CDR3 is built from 15 residues. Germline CDR1 reads MDHEN; CDR2 reads SYDVKM. The CDR3 DNA is TGTGCCAGCAGTTTACTTGGTACCTGGGGCTACGAGCAGTACTTC. This gives the protein CASSLLGTWGYEQYF.

This rearrangement joins TRBV10-3 to TRBJ1-3, with D possibly being TRBD1 (5 bases). Germline V CDR1 and CDR2: ENHRY, SYGVKD. The CDR3 length is 14 residues. The V gene lost 0 bases and the J gene lost 3 bases, with 6 bases spanning the gap. The CDR3: CAISESGGGNTIYF. Written as DNA, the CDR3 is TGTGCCATCAGTGAGTCGGGGGGTGGAAACACCATATATTTT.

The chain is built from TRBV11-2 and TRBJ2-1; perhaps TRBD1 as D (6 bases). This CDR3 has 15 residues. With 4 bases removed from V and 3 bases from J, the gap between germline ends came to 13 bases. CDR1 and CDR2 from the germline V gene are SGHAT and FQNNGV. The CDR3 here is CASSSLTGFYNEQFF. The CDR3 DNA reads TGTGCCAGCAGCTCGCTAACAGGGTTCTACAATGAGCAGTTCTTC.

About this clone itself: Other DNA sequences of this sample code for an identical CDR3. The rearrangement links TRBV5-1 to TRBJ2-5; D possibly corresponds to TRBD1 (6 bases). CDR3 length: 14 residues. CDR1 is SGHRS, CDR2 YFSETQ, per germline. V was pared by 2 bases and J by 5 bases, with 13 bases between. The CDR3 sequence is CASSFQGWGETQYF. The CDR3 region has the DNA TGCGCCAGCAGCTTCCAGGGGTGGGGGGAGACCCAGTACTTC. The full variable domain, its missing parts supplied by reference TRBV5-1 and TRBJ2-5, is KAGVTQTPRYLIKTRGQQVTLSCSPISGHRSVSWYQQTPGQGLQFLFEYFSETQRNKGNFPGRFSGRQFSNSRSEMNVSTLELGDSALYLCASSFQGWGETQYFGPGTRLLVL.

This chain uses TRBV18 with TRBJ1-4; D perhaps matches TRBD1 (5 bases). The CDR3 is made up of 18 amino acids. Trimming stripped 2 bases from V and 4 bases from J, with 20 bases between. Germline CDR1 and CDR2: KGHSH and LQKENI. CDR3 protein: CASSPYNGPTANNEKLFF. The CDR3 bases are TGTGCCAGCTCACCATACAATGGCCCGACAGCGAATAATGAAAAACTGTTTTTT. Supplemented by reference TRBV18 and TRBJ1-4, the full variable domain reads NAGVMQNPRHLVRRRGQEARLRCSPMKGHSHVYWYRQLPEEGLKFMVYLQKENIIDESGMPKERFSAEFPKEGPSILRIQQVVRGDSAAYFCASSPYNGPTANNEKLFFGSGTQLSVL.

The rearrangement links TRBV29-1 to TRBJ1-1, with D unclear. CDR1 SQVTM and CDR2 ANQGSEA come from the germline V gene. Trimming removed 4 bases at V and 1 base at J, with 7 bases between. This CDR3 contains 12 residues. For the CDR3, the DNA is TGCAGCGTTGGACATAAGAACACTGAAGCTTTCTTT. As protein: CSVGHKNTEAFF.

The chain uses TRBV7-3 and TRBJ2-5; 7 bases map to TRBD1. Per the germline V gene, CDR1 is SGHTA and CDR2 is FQGTGA. The CDR3 sequence is 14 residues long. With 0 bases clipped from V and 7 bases from J, the junction kept 5 bases outside the gene matches. The CDR3 spells CASSLTPSGGTQYF. The CDR3, as DNA: TGTGCCAGCAGCTTAACGCCTTCAGGGGGGACCCAGTACTTC.

This rearrangement joins TRBV7-9 to TRBJ2-2; D is tentatively TRBD1 or TRBD2 (5 bases each). CDR1 and CDR2 (germline): SEHNR, FQNEAQ (reference sequence). Trimming cost V 5 bases and J 4 bases, with 11 bases left between them. This CDR3 is 14 amino acids long. The CDR3 DNA is TGTGCCAGCAGCCTAGGGACGGCCACCGGGGAGCTGTTTTTT. It yields the protein CASSLGTATGELFF.

With respect to this clone: Other DNA sequences within the sample encode an identical CDR3. This chain links TRBV7-9 with TRBJ1-2, with 11 nucleotides matching TRBD1. The V and J ends lost 1 base and 4 bases, in that order; junction bases with no gene match: 2. Germline V gives CDR1 SEHNR, CDR2 FQNEAQ (reference sequence). The CDR3 spans 15 residues. The CDR3 is CASSLVGTGGYGYTF. CDR3 sequence (DNA): TGTGCCAGCAGCTTAGTCGGGACAGGGGGCTATGGCTACACCTTC.

V and J are TRBV11-3 and TRBJ2-1; 11 bases agree with TRBD2. CDR1 is SGHNT and CDR2 is YENEEA in the germline V gene. This CDR3 spans 16 amino acids. The J segment lost 8 bases and the V segment lost 1 base, leaving 7 bases of the junction unmatched. In DNA, the CDR3 is TGTGCCAGCAGCTTAGTATTAGCGGGAGGGCCCGATGAGCAGTTCTTC. Its translation is CASSLVLAGGPDEQFF.

The rearrangement uses TRBV19 and TRBJ2-7; D not resolved. This CDR3 contains 13 residues. The germline CDR1 and CDR2 sequences are LNHDA and SQIVND (reference sequence). V was cut by 3 bases and J by 1 base, with 7 bases left in between. In nucleotides, the CDR3 is TGTGCCAGTAGTATTGGGCAGTCCTACGAGCAGTACTTC. It translates to CASSIGQSYEQYF.

The chain links TRBV4-2 to TRBJ2-1, with TRBD2 matching 14 bases. After removal of 0 bases from V and 7 bases from J, the junction contained 2 bases not matched to a gene. Germline V gives CDR1 LGHNA, CDR2 YNFKEQ. There are 16 residues in the CDR3. The CDR3 loop reads CASSQDWTSGRNEQFF. The CDR3 DNA sequence: TGTGCCAGCAGCCAAGACTGGACTAGCGGGAGGAATGAGCAGTTCTTC.

The rearrangement uses TRBV7-6 and TRBJ2-2; 12 nucleotides agree with TRBD1. The V segment lost 4 bases and the J segment 6 bases; nucleotides outside the gene matches: 6. The CDR3 extends over 16 amino acids. Germline V gene lookup returns CDR1 SGHVS and CDR2 FNYEAQ. The chain's CDR3 is CASSSGGTGGSGELFF. CDR3 in DNA: TGTGCCAGCAGCTCTGGAGGGACAGGGGGCTCCGGGGAGCTGTTTTTT.

This chain uses TRBV28 with TRBJ2-1; possible D gene TRBD1, 6 bases. Germline CDR1 and CDR2: MDHEN and SYDVKM. The CDR3 consists of 15 residues. With 2 bases removed from V and 4 bases from J, the gap between germline ends came to 12 bases. Written as DNA, the CDR3 is TGTGCCAGCAGTTTAAAGGGACACTCTTACAATGAGCAGTTCTTC. Amino acid sequence: CASSLKGHSYNEQFF.

With respect to this clone: This specimen includes other DNA sequences encoding the same CDR3. V usage is TRBV5-1 and J usage is TRBJ2-7, with no clear D. The CDR3 has 13 amino acids. V was pared by 0 bases and J by 5 bases, with 9 bases between. CDR1 is SGHRS, CDR2 YFSETQ, per germline. The CDR3 DNA reads TGCGCCAGCAGCTTGGTGTCGGGTGACGAGCAGTACTTC. Amino acids: CASSLVSGDEQYF.